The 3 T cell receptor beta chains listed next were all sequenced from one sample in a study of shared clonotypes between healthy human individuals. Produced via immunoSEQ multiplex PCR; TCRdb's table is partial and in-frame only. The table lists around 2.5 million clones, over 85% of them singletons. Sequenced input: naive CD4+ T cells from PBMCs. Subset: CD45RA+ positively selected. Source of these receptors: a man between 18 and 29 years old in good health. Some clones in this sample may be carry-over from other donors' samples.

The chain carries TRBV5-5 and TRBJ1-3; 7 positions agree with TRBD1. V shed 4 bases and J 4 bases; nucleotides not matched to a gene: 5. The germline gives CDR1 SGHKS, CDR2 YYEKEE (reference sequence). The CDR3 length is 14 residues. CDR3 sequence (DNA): TGTGCCAGCAGCGATCCGGGACAGGGAAACACCATATATTTT. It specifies CASSDPGQGNTIYF.

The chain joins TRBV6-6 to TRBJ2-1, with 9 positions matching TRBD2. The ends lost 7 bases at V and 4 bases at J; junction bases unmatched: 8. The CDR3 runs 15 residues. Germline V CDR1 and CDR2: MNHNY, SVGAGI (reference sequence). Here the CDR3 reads CASTILTSGYNEQFF. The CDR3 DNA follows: TGTGCCAGCACCATCCTGACTAGCGGATACAATGAGCAGTTCTTC.

The CDR3 DNA sequence: TGTGCCAGCAGTGTTCCTGCAACTAATGAAAAACTGTTTTTT. It specifies CASSVPATNEKLFF. The V call is TRBV25-1, the J call TRBJ1-4; D not certain. This CDR3 spans 14 amino acids. Per germline, CDR1 MGHDK and CDR2 SYGVNS. Trimming cost V 4 bases and J 0 bases, with 6 bases left between them.